These T cell receptor beta chains were read from a single sample in a study of blood T cell repertoires in COVID-19. Produced via immunoSEQ multiplex PCR; TCRdb's table is partial and in-frame only. In the table there are fewer than 35,000 clones, approximately 89% of which are singletons. Sample: peripheral blood. All receptors come from a man in his 60s with acute or convalescent COVID-19. The CDR3 runs from the conserved cysteine through the conserved F or W. A D gene is named only where the DNA matches it firmly. Expanded clones are given a class, and other clones once, few, many or no size at all.

D	V	size	J	CDR3	DNA
TRBD1	TRBV7-2	-	TRBJ2-5	CASRSRQGAKETQYF	TGTGCCAGCAGGTCTAGACAGGGGGCGAAAGAGACCCAGTACTTC
TRBD1	TRBV19	-	TRBJ2-6	CASSITRDRGSGANVLTF	TGTGCCAGTAGTATTACCCGGGACAGGGGAAGCGGGGCCAACGTCCTGACTTTC
TRBD2	TRBV12-5	-	TRBJ2-5	CASGQGLGQETQYF	TGTGCTAGTGGACAGGGACTAGGGCAAGAGACCCAGTACTTC
-	TRBV7-6	-	TRBJ1-6	CASSLVRGGDSPLHF	TGTGCCAGCAGCTTAGTCCGTGGGGGGGATTCACCCCTCCACTTT
-	TRBV5-1	-	TRBJ1-2	CASSLGGPQGYTF	TGCGCCAGCAGCTTGGGGGGCCCGCAAGGCTACACCTTC
TRBD1	TRBV11-3	-	TRBJ1-6	CASSRGQRNSPLHF	TGTGCCAGCAGCCGGGGACAGCGTAATTCACCCCTCCACTTT
TRBD2	TRBV4-1	-	TRBJ2-7	CASSQVDMGLAGVNEQYF	TGCGCCAGCAGCCAAGTGGACATGGGACTAGCGGGAGTCAACGAGCAGTACTTC
TRBD1	TRBV19	-	TRBJ2-1	CASSAGTGRYNEQFF	TGTGCCAGTAGCGCTGGGACAGGTAGATACAATGAGCAGTTCTTC
-	TRBV4-3	-	TRBJ1-5	CASSQDWAPGGGVSNQPQHF	TGCGCCAGCAGCCAAGACTGGGCCCCGGGTGGAGGGGTTAGCAATCAGCCCCAGCATTTT
-	TRBV19	-	TRBJ2-1	CASSIEETSYNEQFF	TGTGCCAGTAGTATAGAGGAGACTTCCTACAATGAGCAGTTCTTC
-	TRBV6-1	-	TRBJ1-3	CASSEEPVLSGNTIYF	TGTGCCAGCAGTGAAGAGCCTGTCCTCTCTGGAAACACCATATATTTT
TRBD1	TRBV2	-	TRBJ1-1	CASASGTGGRNTEAFF	TGTGCCAGCGCTTCCGGGACAGGGGGCCGGAACACTGAAGCTTTCTTT
TRBD1	TRBV27	-	TRBJ2-2	CASISLGQPNTGELFF	TGTGCCAGCATATCCTTGGGACAGCCGAACACCGGGGAGCTGTTTTTT
-	TRBV19	-	TRBJ1-5	CASSPGGVGNQPQHF	TGTGCCAGTAGCCCGGGAGGAGTCGGCAATCAGCCCCAGCATTTT
-	TRBV6-2/TRBV6-3	-	TRBJ2-7	CASSGTTYEQYF	TGTGCCAGCAGTGGGACAACCTACGAGCAGTACTTC
TRBD2	TRBV4-3	-	TRBJ2-3	CASSQDASTSGTLSDTQYF	TGCGCCAGCAGCCAAGATGCCTCGACTAGCGGGACTCTCTCAGATACGCAGTATTTT
-	TRBV5-5	-	TRBJ1-1	CASSLSSYMNTEAFF	TGTGCCAGCAGCTTGTCGTCGTATATGAACACTGAAGCTTTCTTT
-	TRBV18	-	TRBJ1-2	CASSPEGTYGYTF	TGTGCCAGCTCACCAGAGGGCACCTATGGCTACACCTTC
-	TRBV2	-	TRBJ1-2	CATNTGYDGYTF	TGTGCCACCAACACAGGGTATGATGGCTACACCTTC
TRBD1	TRBV18	-	TRBJ2-5	CASSHEPGQQETQYF	TGTGCCAGCTCACATGAACCGGGACAGCAAGAGACCCAGTACTTC
-	TRBV11-2	-	TRBJ1-4	CASSWNRVGEKLFF	TGTGCCAGCAGCTGGAACAGGGTTGGAGAAAAACTGTTTTTT
TRBD1	TRBV4-3	once	TRBJ1-2	CASSQVGTANYGYTF	TGCGCCAGCAGCCAAGTTGGGACAGCTAACTATGGCTACACCTTC
TRBD1	TRBV7-2	-	TRBJ1-3	CASSFGQGSSGNTIYF	TGTGCCAGCAGCTTTGGACAGGGAAGCTCTGGAAACACCATATATTTT
TRBD2	TRBV7-8	-	TRBJ2-1	CASSFSGTSGYNEQFF	TGTGCCAGCAGCTTTTCCGGGACTAGCGGCTACAATGAGCAGTTCTTC
TRBD1	TRBV19	few	TRBJ2-3	CASSPGQGTDTQYF	TGTGCCAGTAGTCCCGGACAGGGCACAGATACGCAGTATTTT
-	TRBV19	-	TRBJ1-2	CASSSTELYGYTF	TGTGCCAGCTCGTCGACAGAACTCTATGGCTACACCTTC